These T cell receptor beta chains were read from a single sample in a study of cytomegalovirus exposure and HLA in healthy donors. Profiled with immunoSEQ multiplex PCR; TCRdb holds only in-frame clones, not every one. Of around 140,000 clones listed, roughly 9% are singletons. The sequenced sample was PBMCs. The receptor set was obtained from a woman aged 40 to 50 in good health and CMV-seropositive. Each CDR3 is given with its conserved first and last residue. A D gene is named only where the DNA matches it firmly. Not all rows give a size; the values are once, few, many and, for expanded clones, a class.

clone_size,j_call,v_call,d_call,cdr3_aa,cdr3_nt
few,TRBJ2-2,TRBV12-5,TRBD1,CASGLSGGAGELFF,TGTGCTAGTGGTTTATCAGGGGGTGCCGGGGAGCTGTTTTTT
-,TRBJ1-2,TRBV11-2,-,CASSLTGRGYTF,TGTGCCAGCAGCTTAACGGGGAGGGGCTACACCTTC
-,TRBJ2-1,TRBV7-9,-,CASTETVSYNEQFF,TGTGCCAGCACTGAGACAGTCTCCTACAATGAGCAGTTCTTC
-,TRBJ2-2,TRBV5-1,-,CASSLAGTTGELFF,TGCGCCAGCAGCTTGGCCGGGACAACCGGGGAGCTGTTTTTT
-,TRBJ2-2,TRBV19,TRBD1,CASSIIPTGAFSELFF,TGTGCCAGTAGTATAATTCCTACAGGGGCGTTTTCGGAGCTGTTTTTT
few,TRBJ2-2,TRBV4-2,TRBD2,CASSQEPGGFGGELFF,TGTGCCAGCAGCCAAGAACCGGGGGGGTTTGGCGGGGAGCTGTTTTTT
few,TRBJ2-1,TRBV5-4,-,CASSFSDSYRSYNEQFF,TGTGCCAGCAGCTTTTCTGACAGTTACAGATCCTACAATGAGCAGTTCTTC
few,TRBJ2-7,TRBV6-6,TRBD1,CASSYSGTGGATPYF,TGTGCCAGCAGTTACTCCGGGACAGGGGGCGCGACTCCGTACTTC
few,TRBJ2-2,TRBV5-1,-,CASTPGGARTGELFF,TGCGCCAGCACCCCCGGGGGAGCGAGGACCGGGGAGCTGTTTTTT
few,TRBJ1-3,TRBV6-8,-,CASSLMEGNTIYF,TGTGCCAGCAGTTTGATGGAGGGAAACACCATATATTTT
few,TRBJ2-1,TRBV11-2,-,CASSLDQGSPPIF,TGTGCCAGCAGCTTAGATCAGGGCTCTCCTCCTATCTTC
-,TRBJ1-1,TRBV18,-,CASSRALGEMNTEAFF,TGTGCCAGCTCACGGGCCCTTGGCGAGATGAACACTGAAGCTTTCTTT
few,TRBJ2-2,TRBV7-9,-,CASSLVIGGLDTGELFF,TGTGCCAGCAGCTTAGTGATCGGGGGGCTGGACACCGGGGAGCTGTTTTTT
few,TRBJ2-3,TRBV15,-,CATSRGGGLYTQYF,TGTGCCACCAGCAGGGGCGGGGGCCTTTATACGCAGTATTTT
-,TRBJ2-7,TRBV5-5,TRBD1,CASRRTGLHPQEQYF,TGTGCCAGCCGTAGGACAGGGCTACACCCACAGGAGCAGTACTTC
-,TRBJ2-2,TRBV10-2,TRBD2,CASKGEGRSGELFF,TGCGCCAGCAAAGGGGAGGGGCGGTCCGGGGAGCTGTTTTTT
-,TRBJ2-4,TRBV5-1,-,CASSLSTPQSGIQYF,TGCGCCAGCAGCTTGTCAACCCCCCAAAGCGGCATTCAGTACTTC
-,TRBJ1-5,TRBV2,-,CAIFPGGIGSNQPQHF,TGTGCCATCTTCCCCGGGGGGATAGGAAGCAATCAGCCCCAGCATTTT
many,TRBJ1-1,TRBV2,-,CASTPPGGWGEAFF,TGTGCCAGCACCCCCCCTGGGGGCTGGGGGGAAGCTTTCTTT
few,TRBJ2-4,TRBV6-5,TRBD2,CASSYSAGGAQMNQYF,TGTGCCAGCAGTTACTCGGCGGGGGGGGCCCAAATGAATCAGTACTTC
-,TRBJ2-7,TRBV4-1,TRBD2,CASSPLAGGQQYF,TGCGCCAGCAGCCCCTTAGCGGGGGGGCAGCAGTACTTC
few,TRBJ1-1,TRBV7-2,-,CASKKGGVNTEAFF,TGTGCCAGCAAGAAAGGAGGGGTTAACACTGAAGCTTTCTTT
-,TRBJ1-2,TRBV5-5,-,CASGTLGRNYGYTF,TGTGCCAGTGGTACCCTAGGGAGAAACTATGGCTACACCTTC
-,TRBJ1-4,TRBV5-1,-,CASSGSDATNEKLFF,TGCGCCAGCAGCGGGAGCGATGCAACTAATGAAAAACTGTTTTTT
-,TRBJ1-6,TRBV2,-,CASDRTGNSPLHF,TGTGCCAGCGACCGGACGGGAAATTCACCCCTCCACTTT
few,TRBJ2-6,TRBV5-1,TRBD2,CASSWWGGGSGANVLTF,TGCGCCAGCAGCTGGTGGGGCGGGGGCTCTGGGGCCAACGTCCTGACTTTC
-,TRBJ1-1,TRBV11-3,TRBD1,CASSLDGPGTGAFSVEAFF,TGTGCCAGCAGCTTAGATGGGCCCGGGACAGGGGCCTTCAGCGTTGAAGCTTTCTTT
few,TRBJ1-4,TRBV4-1,TRBD1,CASSQWGQRDEKLFF,TGCGCCAGCAGCCAATGGGGACAGAGAGATGAAAAACTGTTTTTT
few,TRBJ1-4,TRBV7-9,TRBD1,CASSPKGQVNEKLFF,TGTGCCAGCAGCCCCAAGGGACAGGTTAATGAAAAACTGTTTTTT
few,TRBJ2-5,TRBV19,-,CASSIAGLSRETQYF,TGTGCCAGTAGTATAGCTGGGCTCTCCCGGGAGACCCAGTACTTC
-,TRBJ1-1,TRBV6-5,-,CASSYPPRQTNTEAFF,TGTGCCAGCAGTTATCCCCCGAGGCAGACCAACACTGAAGCTTTCTTT
few,TRBJ2-1,TRBV2,TRBD2,CASSVSGGGSYNEQFF,TGTGCCAGCAGTGTTAGCGGGGGAGGCTCCTACAATGAGCAGTTCTTC
few,TRBJ1-2,TRBV5-1,TRBD1,CASSTRQGTNYGYTF,TGCGCCAGCAGCACCCGACAGGGGACAAACTATGGCTACACCTTC
-,TRBJ1-2,TRBV7-2,TRBD1,CASSSPTGPPRGYTF,TGTGCCAGCAGCTCCCCGACAGGGCCTCCTCGTGGCTACACCTTC
few,TRBJ1-1,TRBV5-1,-,CASSSGTPSGEAFF,TGCGCCAGCAGCTCCGGGACCCCCAGCGGGGAAGCTTTCTTT
few,TRBJ2-1,TRBV5-1,TRBD2,CASSLSGESSYNEQFF,TGCGCCAGCAGCTTAAGCGGGGAAAGCTCCTACAATGAGCAGTTCTTC
few,TRBJ2-3,TRBV7-8,-,CASSQRRVQDTQYF,TGTGCCAGCAGCCAACGTCGGGTTCAAGATACGCAGTATTTT
-,TRBJ1-1,TRBV7-3,TRBD1,CASSVHGTGLNTEAFF,TGTGCCAGCAGCGTCCACGGGACAGGGCTGAACACTGAAGCTTTCTTT
-,TRBJ1-3,TRBV6-1,TRBD1,CASGGTAGNTIYF,TGTGCCAGCGGGGGGACAGCAGGAAACACCATATATTTT
-,TRBJ2-7,TRBV6-6,-,CASSYGPGSTSEQYF,TGTGCCAGCAGTTACGGACCAGGGTCGACAAGCGAGCAGTACTTC
few,TRBJ1-3,TRBV5-4,TRBD1,CASSLKGDRAGNTIYF,TGTGCCAGCAGCTTGAAGGGAGACAGGGCTGGAAACACCATATATTTT
-,TRBJ2-1,TRBV5-1,TRBD1,CASSPSGTGTNEQFF,TGCGCCAGCAGCCCATCCGGGACAGGGACCAATGAGCAGTTCTTC
-,TRBJ1-2,TRBV6-6,TRBD1,CASSYRTGGYGYTF,TGTGCCAGCAGTTACCGGACAGGGGGCTATGGCTACACCTTC
few,TRBJ1-1,TRBV29-1,TRBD1,CSVDQGQGPRRAFF,TGCAGCGTAGATCAGGGACAGGGGCCTCGCAGAGCTTTCTTT
-,TRBJ2-7,TRBV7-9,-,CASSLEAGYYEQYF,TGTGCCAGCAGCTTAGAGGCAGGGTACTACGAGCAGTACTTC
few,TRBJ1-4,TRBV4-1,-,CASSQGAGEGEKLFF,TGCGCCAGCAGCCAAGGGGCAGGGGAGGGTGAAAAACTGTTTTTT
-,TRBJ2-7,TRBV11-2,-,CASSFFGSSYEQYF,TGTGCCAGCAGCTTTTTCGGGAGCTCCTACGAGCAGTACTTC
few,TRBJ2-7,TRBV7-2,-,CASSPSSYEQYF,TGTGCCAGCAGCCCGTCCTCCTACGAGCAGTACTTC
-,TRBJ1-1,TRBV19,-,CASSREGGTEAFF,TGTGCCAGTAGTCGCGAGGGGGGGACTGAAGCTTTCTTT
-,TRBJ1-1,TRBV18,-,CASSPPTGEVTEAFF,TGTGCCAGCTCACCACCGACCGGGGAGGTTACTGAAGCTTTCTTT
few,TRBJ1-1,TRBV15,-,CATSSLTGTEAFF,TGTGCCACCAGCAGCCTGACAGGCACTGAAGCTTTCTTT
-,TRBJ1-1,TRBV6-5,-,CASRMTVVNTEAFF,TGTGCCAGCAGGATGACAGTTGTGAACACTGAAGCTTTCTTT
-,TRBJ2-1,TRBV6-6,-,CASSYSAQQFF,TGTGCCAGCAGTTACTCGGCCCAGCAGTTCTTC
-,TRBJ2-5,TRBV6-6,-,CASSDTGYQETQYF,TGTGCCAGCAGTGACACAGGGTACCAAGAGACCCAGTACTTC
-,TRBJ2-3,TRBV2,TRBD2,CASTRGGVPSTDTQYF,TGTGCCAGCACGCGGGGGGGTGTCCCTAGCACAGATACGCAGTATTTT